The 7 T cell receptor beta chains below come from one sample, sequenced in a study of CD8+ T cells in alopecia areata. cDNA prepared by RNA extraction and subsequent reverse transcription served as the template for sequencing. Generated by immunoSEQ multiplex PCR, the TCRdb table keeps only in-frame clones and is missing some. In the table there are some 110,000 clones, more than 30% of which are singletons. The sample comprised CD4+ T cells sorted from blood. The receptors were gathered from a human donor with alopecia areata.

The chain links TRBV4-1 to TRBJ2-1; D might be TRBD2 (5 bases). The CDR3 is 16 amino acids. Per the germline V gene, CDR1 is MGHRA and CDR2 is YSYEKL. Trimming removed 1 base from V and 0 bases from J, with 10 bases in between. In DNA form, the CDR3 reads TGCGCCAGCAGCCAAGTACAGCGGAGCTCCTACAATGAGCAGTTCTTC. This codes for CASSQVQRSSYNEQFF.

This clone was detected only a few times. CDR3 DNA sequence: TGTGCCAGCAGGAATTCCAGGGTGCGCACAGATACGCAGTATTTT. Translation: CASRNSRVRTDTQYF. J is TRBJ2-3 and V is TRBV7-2, with TRBD1 as a possible D gene (5 bases). V lost 6 bases and J 1 base, leaving 14 bases between the germline ends. Per germline, CDR1 SGHTA and CDR2 FQGNSA. This CDR3 is 15 amino acids long.

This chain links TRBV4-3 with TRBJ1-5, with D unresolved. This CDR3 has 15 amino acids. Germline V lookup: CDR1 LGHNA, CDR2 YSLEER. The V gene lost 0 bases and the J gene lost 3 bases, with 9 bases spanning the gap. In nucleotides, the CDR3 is TGCGCCAGCAGCCAAGAGGGCCTCCCCAATCAGCCCCAGCATTTT. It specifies CASSQEGLPNQPQHF.

The CDR3 loop is CSVAPSGASSYNEQFF. CDR3 sequence (DNA): TGCAGCGTGGCTCCTAGCGGGGCAAGCTCCTACAATGAGCAGTTCTTC. This chain joins TRBV29-1 and TRBJ2-1, with 9 bases aligning to TRBD2. CDR3 length: 16 residues. The V and J ends lost 6 bases and 0 bases, in that order; junction bases with no gene match: 9. Germline-derived CDR1 and CDR2 are SQVTM and ANQGSEA.

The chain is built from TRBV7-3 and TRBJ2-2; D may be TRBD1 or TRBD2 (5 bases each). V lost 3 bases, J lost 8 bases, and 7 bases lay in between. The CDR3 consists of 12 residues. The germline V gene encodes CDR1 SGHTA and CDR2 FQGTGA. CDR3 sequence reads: CASSFGAGELFF. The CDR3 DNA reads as TGTGCCAGCAGCTTCGGGGCGGGGGAGCTGTTTTTT.

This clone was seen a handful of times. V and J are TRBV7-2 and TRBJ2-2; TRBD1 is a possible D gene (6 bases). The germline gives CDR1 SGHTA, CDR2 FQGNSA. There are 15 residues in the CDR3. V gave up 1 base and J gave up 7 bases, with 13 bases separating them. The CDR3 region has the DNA TGTGCCAGCAGCTTAGGGCAGGGGCCGTTCGGGGAGCTGTTTTTT. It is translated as CASSLGQGPFGELFF.

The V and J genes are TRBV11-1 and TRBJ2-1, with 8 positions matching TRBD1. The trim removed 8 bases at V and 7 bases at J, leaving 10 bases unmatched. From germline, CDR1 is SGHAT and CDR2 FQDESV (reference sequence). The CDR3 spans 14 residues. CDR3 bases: TGTGCCAGCGGCCCGAGGACAGGGCATAATGAGCAGTTCTTC. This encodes CASGPRTGHNEQFF.